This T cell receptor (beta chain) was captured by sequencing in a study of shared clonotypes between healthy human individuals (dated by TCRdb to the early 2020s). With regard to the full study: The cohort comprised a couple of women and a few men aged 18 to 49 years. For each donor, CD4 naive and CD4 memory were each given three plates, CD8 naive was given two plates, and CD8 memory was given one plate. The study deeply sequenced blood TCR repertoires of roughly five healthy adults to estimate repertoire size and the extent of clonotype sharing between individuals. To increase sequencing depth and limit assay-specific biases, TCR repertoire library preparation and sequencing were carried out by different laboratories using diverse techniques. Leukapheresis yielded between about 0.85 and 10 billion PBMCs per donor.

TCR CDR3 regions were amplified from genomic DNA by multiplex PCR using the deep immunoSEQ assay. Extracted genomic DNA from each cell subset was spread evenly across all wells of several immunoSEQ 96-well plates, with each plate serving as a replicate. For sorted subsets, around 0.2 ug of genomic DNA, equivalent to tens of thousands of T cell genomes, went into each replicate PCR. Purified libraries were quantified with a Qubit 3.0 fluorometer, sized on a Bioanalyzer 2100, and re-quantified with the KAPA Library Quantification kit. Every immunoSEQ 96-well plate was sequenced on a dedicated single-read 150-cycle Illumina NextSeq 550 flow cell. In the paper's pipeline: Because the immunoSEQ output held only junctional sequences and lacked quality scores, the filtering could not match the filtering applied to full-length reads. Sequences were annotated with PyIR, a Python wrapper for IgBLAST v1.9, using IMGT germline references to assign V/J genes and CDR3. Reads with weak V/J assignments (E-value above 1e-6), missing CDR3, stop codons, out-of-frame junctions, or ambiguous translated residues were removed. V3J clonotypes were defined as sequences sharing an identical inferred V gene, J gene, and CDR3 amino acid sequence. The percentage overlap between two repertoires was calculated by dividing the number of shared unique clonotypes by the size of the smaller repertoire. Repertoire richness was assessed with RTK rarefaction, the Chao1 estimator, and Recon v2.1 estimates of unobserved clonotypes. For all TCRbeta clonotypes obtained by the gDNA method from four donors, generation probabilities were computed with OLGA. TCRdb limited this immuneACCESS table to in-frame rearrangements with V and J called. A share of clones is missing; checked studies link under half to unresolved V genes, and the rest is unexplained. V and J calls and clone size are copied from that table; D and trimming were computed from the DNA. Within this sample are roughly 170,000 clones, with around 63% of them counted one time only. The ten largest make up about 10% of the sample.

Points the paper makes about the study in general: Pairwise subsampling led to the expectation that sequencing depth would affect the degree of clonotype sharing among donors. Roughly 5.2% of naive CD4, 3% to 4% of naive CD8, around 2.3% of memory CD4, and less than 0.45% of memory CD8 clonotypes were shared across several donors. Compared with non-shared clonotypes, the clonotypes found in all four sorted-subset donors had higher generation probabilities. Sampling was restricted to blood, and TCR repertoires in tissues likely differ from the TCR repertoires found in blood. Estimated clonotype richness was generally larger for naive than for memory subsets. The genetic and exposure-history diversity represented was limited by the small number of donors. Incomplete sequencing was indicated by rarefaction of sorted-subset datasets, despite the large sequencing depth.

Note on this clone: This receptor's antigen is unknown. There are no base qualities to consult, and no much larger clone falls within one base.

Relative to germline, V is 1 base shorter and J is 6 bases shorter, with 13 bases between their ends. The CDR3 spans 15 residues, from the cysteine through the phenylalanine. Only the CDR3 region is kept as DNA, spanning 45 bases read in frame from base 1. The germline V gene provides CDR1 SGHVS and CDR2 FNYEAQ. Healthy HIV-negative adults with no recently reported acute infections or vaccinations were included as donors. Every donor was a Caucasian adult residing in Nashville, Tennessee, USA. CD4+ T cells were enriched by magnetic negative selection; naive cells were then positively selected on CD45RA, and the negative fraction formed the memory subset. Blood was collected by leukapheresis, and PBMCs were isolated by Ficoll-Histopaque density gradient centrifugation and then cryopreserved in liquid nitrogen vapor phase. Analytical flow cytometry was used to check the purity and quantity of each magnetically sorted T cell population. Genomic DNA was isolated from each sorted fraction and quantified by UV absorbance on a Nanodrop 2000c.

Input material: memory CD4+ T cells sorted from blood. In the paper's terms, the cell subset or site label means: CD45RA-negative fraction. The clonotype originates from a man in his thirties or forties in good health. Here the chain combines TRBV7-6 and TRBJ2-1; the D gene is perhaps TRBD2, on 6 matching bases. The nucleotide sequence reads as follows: TGTGCCAGCAGCTTAGGATCTTTCGGGGGCAATGAGCAGTTCTTC. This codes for CASSLGSFGGNEQFF.